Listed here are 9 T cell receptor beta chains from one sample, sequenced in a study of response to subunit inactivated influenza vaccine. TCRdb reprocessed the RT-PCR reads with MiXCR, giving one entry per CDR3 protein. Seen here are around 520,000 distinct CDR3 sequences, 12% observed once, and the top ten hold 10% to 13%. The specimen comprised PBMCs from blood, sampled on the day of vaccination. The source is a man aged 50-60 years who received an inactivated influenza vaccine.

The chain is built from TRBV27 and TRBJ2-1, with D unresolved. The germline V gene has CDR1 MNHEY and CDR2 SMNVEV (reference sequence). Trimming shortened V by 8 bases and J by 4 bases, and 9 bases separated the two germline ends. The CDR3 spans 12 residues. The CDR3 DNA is TGTGCCAGCGGTCGGGTTTACAATGAGCAGTTCTTC. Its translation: CASGRVYNEQFF.

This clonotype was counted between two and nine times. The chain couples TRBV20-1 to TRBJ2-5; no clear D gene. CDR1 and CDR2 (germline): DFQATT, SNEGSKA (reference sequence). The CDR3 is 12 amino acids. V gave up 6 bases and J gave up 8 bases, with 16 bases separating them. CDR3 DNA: TGCAGTGCGCCCCGGGCCCGCGGAACCCAGTACTTC. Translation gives CSAPRARGTQYF.

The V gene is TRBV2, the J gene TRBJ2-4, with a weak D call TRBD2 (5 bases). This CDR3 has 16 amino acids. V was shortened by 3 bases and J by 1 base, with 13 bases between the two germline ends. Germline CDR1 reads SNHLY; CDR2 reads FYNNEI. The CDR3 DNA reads TGTGCCAGCAGTGACGAGTCTAGCTTCGCCAAAAACATTCAGTACTTC. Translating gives CASSDESSFAKNIQYF.

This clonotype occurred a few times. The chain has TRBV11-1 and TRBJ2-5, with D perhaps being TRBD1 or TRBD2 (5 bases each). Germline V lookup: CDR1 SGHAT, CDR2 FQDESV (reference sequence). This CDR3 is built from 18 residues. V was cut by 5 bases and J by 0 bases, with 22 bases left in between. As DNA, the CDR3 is TGTGCCAGCAGCGCGTTTCGGTCCGGGACCACGTACCAAGAGACCCAGTACTTC. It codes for CASSAFRSGTTYQETQYF.

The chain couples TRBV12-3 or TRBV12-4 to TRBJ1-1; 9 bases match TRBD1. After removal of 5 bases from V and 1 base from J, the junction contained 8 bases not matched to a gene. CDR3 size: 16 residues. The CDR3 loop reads CASSPGTGLGNTEAFF. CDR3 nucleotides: TGTGCCAGCAGTCCGGGGACAGGGTTGGGGAACACTGAAGCTTTCTTT.

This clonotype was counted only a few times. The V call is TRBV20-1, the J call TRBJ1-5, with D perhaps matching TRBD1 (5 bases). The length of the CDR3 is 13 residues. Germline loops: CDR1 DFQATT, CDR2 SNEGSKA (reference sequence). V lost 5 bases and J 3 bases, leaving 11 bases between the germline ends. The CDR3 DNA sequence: TGCAGTGCTCACCGGGACCCCAATCAGCCCCAGCATTTT. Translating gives CSAHRDPNQPQHF.

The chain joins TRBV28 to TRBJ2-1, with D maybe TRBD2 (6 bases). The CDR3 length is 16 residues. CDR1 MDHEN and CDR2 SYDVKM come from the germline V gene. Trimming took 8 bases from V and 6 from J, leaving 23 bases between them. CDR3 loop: CASSFLRLERGNEQFF. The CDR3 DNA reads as TGTGCCAGCTCTTTCCTTCGACTAGAAAGAGGCAATGAGCAGTTCTTC.

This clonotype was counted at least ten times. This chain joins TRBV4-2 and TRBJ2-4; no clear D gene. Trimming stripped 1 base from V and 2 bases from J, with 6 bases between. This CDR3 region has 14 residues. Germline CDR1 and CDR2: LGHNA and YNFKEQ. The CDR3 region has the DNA TGTGCCAGCAGCCAAGGCGGTTCCAAAAACATTCAGTACTTC. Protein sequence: CASSQGGSKNIQYF.

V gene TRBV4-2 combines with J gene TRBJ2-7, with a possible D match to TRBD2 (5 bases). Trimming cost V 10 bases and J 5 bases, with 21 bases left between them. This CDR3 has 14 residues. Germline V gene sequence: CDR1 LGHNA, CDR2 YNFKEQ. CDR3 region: CAMGPGIGCNEQYF. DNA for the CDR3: TGTGCCATGGGCCCCGGGATAGGGTGCAACGAGCAGTACTTC.